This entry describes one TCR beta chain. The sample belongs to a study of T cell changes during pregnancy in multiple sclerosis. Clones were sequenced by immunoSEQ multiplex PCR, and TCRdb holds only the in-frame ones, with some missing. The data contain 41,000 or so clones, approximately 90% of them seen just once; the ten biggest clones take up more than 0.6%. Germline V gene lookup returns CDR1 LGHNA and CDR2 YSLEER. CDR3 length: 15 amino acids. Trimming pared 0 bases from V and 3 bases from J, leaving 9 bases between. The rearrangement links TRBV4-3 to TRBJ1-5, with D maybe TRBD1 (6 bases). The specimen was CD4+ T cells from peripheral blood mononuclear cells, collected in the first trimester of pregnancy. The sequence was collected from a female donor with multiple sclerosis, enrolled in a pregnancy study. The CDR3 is CASSQDTGNNQPQHF. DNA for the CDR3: TGCGCCAGCAGCCAAGATACAGGGAACAATCAGCCCCAGCATTTT.